The clone carrying this TCR beta chain was seen once. Antigen unknown. The data were produced by immunoSEQ multiplex PCR, yet TCRdb's version contains in-frame clones alone and is incomplete. The sample has 80,000 to 130,000 clones, about 90% seen once; the top ten hold 0.85% to 1%. This sample stems from a study of PD-L1 blockade in urothelial cancer. Study details: Male sex and bladder-origin urothelial cancer characterized about 85% of the roughly 30 patients. Analyses used blood from 3 weeks (second dose) and 6 weeks after treatment start. Study outcomes and limitations: Survival was better when pretreatment blood TCR clonality fell below the median.

The length of the CDR3 is 16 residues. V trimming: 1 base; J trimming: 7 bases; junction bases outside the gene matches: 7. From germline, CDR1 is SGHVS and CDR2 FQNEAQ. The gene calls are TRBV7-8 and TRBJ2-1, with TRBD2 identical over 10 bases. This TCR was recovered from a woman at least 80 years old with urothelial cancer. Source: PBMCs, taken around atezolizumab (anti-PD-L1) treatment. The DNA of the CDR3 is TGTGCCAGCAGCTTAGTTCCGGGACTAGCGTTGAATGAGCAGTTCTTC. This gives the protein CASSLVPGLALNEQFF.